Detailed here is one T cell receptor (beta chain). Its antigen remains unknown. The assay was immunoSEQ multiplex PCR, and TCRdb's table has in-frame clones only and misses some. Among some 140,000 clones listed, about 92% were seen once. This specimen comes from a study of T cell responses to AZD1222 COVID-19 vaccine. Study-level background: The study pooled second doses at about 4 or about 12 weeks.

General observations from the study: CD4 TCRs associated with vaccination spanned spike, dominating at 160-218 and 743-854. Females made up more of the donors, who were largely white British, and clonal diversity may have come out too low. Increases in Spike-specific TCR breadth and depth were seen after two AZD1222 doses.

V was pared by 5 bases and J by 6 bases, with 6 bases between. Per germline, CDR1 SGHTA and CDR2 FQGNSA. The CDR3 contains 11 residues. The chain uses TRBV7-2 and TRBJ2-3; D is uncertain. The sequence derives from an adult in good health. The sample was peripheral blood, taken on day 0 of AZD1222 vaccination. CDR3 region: CASSPADTQYF. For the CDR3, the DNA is TGTGCCAGCAGCCCCGCCGATACGCAGTATTTT.